Sequencing of this T cell receptor (beta chain) was carried out in a study of OX40 agonist ivuxolimab in advanced cancers. Study context: Partial responses were achieved by three patients, of whom one had hepatocellular carcinoma and two had cutaneous melanoma.

As to this clone: One end of the junction varies from germline; a read error may be responsible.

This table comes from immunoSEQ multiplex PCR, and its TCRdb copy is limited to in-frame clones, with some not included. Of around 61,000 clones in the sample, roughly 80% were seen once. Autoimmune disease history or systemic immunosuppression disqualified patients. The germline V gene encodes CDR1 MNHNS and CDR2 SASEGT. The length of the CDR3 is 13 residues. Here the sequenced sample was CD4+ or CD8+ T cells sorted from blood, taken in a trial of the OX40 agonist ivuxolimab. The sequence came from an adult with an advanced solid tumor such as melanoma, head and neck, liver or kidney cancer. This sequence joins TRBV6-1 and TRBJ2-7; weak D call: TRBD1 (6 bases). The CDR3 region is CASSEAPGTMMSF. CDR3 coding DNA: TGTGCCAGCAGTGAAGCTCCGGGGACAATGATGAGCTTC.